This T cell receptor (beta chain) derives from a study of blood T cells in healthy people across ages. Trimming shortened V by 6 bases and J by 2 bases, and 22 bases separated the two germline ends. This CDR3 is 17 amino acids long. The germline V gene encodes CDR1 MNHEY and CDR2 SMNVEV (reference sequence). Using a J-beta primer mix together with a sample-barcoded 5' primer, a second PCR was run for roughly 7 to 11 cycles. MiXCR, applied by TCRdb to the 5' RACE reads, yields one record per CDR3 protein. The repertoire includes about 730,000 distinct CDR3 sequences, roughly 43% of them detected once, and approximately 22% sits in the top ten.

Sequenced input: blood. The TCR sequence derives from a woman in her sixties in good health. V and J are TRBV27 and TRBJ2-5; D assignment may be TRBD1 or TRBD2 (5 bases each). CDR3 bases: TGTGCCAGCAGCAATATATTCCAGGGAGCCTGGCAAGAGACCCAGTACTTC. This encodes CASSNIFQGAWQETQYF.